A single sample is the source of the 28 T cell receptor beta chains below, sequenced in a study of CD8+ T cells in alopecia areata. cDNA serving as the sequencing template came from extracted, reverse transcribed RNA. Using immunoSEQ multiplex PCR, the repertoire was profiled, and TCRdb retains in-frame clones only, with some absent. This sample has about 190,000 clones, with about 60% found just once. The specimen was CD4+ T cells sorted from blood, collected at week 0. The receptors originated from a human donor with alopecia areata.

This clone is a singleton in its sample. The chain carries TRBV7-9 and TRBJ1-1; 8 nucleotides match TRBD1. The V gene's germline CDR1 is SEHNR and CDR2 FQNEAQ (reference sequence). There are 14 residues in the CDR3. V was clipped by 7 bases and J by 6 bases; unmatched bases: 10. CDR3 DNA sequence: TGTGCCAGCACCTCGACAGGGGACGCGGCTGAAGCTTTCTTT. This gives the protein CASTSTGDAAEAFF.

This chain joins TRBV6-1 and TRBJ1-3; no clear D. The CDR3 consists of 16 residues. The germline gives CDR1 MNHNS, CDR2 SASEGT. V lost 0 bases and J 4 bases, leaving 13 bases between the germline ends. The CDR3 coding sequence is TGTGCCAGCAGTGAAGCGCTTGCTTTCGGAGGAAACACCATATATTTT. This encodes CASSEALAFGGNTIYF.

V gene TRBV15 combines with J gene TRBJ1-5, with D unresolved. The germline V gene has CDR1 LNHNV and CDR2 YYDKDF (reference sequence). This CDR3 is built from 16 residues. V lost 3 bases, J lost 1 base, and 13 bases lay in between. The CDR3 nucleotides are TGTGCCACCAGCAGCGGAATGGTGGGGAGCAATCAGCCCCAGCATTTT. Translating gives CATSSGMVGSNQPQHF.

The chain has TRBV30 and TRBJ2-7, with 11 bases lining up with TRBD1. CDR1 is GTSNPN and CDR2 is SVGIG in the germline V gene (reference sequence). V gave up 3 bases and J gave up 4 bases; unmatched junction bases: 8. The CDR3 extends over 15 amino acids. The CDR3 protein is CAWRPPGQGVYEQYF. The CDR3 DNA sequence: TGTGCCTGGAGACCACCGGGACAGGGGGTTTACGAGCAGTACTTC.

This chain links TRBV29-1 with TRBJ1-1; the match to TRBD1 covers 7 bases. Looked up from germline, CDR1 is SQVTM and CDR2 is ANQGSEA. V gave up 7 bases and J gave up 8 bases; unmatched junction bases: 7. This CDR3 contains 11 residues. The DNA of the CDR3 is TGCAGCGGATCTCGGGACAGCGAAGCTTTCTTT. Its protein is CSGSRDSEAFF.

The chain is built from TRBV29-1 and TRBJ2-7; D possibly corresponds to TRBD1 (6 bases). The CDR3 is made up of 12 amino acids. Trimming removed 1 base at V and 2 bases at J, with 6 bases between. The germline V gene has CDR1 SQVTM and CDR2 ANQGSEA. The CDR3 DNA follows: TGCAGCGTTGAAGGGACAGCCTACGAGCAGTACTTC. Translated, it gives CSVEGTAYEQYF.

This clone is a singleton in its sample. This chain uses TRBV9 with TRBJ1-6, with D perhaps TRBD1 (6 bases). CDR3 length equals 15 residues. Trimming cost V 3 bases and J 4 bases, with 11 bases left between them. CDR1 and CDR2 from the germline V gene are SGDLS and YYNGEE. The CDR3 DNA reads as TGTGCCAGCAGCGCACAACAGGGATATAATTCACCCCTCCACTTT. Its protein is CASSAQQGYNSPLHF.

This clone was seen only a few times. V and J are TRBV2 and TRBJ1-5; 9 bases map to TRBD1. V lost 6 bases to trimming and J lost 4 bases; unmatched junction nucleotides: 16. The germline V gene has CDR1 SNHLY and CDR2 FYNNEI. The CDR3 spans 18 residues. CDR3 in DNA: TGTGCCAGCAGCGCACAGGGCGCCCCCGGGACAGGGAATCAGCCCCAGCATTTT. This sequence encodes CASSAQGAPGTGNQPQHF.

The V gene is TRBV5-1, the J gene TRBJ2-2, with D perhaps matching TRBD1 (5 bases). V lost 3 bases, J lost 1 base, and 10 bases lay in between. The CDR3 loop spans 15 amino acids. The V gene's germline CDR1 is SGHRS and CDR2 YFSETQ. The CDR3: CASSSRTGNTGELFF. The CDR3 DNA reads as TGCGCCAGCAGCTCAAGAACAGGGAACACCGGGGAGCTGTTTTTT.

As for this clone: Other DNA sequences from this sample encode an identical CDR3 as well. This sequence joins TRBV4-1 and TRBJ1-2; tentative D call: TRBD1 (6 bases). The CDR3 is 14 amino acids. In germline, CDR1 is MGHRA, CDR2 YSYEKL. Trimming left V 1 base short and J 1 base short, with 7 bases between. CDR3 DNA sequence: TGCGCCAGCAGCCAAGGACAGGATAACTATGGCTACACCTTC. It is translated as CASSQGQDNYGYTF.

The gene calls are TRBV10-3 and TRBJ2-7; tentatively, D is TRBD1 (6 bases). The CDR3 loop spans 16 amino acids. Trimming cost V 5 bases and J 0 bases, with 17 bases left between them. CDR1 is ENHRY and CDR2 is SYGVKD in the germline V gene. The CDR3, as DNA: TGTGCCATCAGTAAGGGTGCCGGGACACTCTCCTACGAGCAGTACTTC. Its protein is CAISKGAGTLSYEQYF.

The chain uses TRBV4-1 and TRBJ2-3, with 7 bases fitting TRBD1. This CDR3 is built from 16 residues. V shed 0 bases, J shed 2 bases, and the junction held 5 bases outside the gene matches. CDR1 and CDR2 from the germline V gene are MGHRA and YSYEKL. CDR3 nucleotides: TGCGCCAGCAGCCAAGATCCGGGACAGCTCACAGATACGCAGTATTTT. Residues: CASSQDPGQLTDTQYF.

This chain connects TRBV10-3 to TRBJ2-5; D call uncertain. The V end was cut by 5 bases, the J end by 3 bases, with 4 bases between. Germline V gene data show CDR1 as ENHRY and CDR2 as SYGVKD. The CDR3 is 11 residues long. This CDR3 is CAISSKETQYF. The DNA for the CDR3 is TGTGCCATCAGTTCCAAAGAGACCCAGTACTTC.

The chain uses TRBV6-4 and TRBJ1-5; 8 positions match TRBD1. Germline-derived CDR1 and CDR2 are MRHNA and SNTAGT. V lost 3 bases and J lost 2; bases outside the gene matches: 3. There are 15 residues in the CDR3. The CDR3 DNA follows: TGTGCCAGCAGTGAAACAGGGGGGCGCAATCAGCCCCAGCATTTT. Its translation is CASSETGGRNQPQHF.

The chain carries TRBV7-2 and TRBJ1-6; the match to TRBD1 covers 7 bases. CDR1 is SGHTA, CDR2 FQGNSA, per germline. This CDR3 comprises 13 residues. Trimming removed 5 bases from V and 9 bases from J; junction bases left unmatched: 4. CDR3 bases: TGTGCCAGCAGCGCAGGGGGATCTTCACCCCTCCACTTT. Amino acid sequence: CASSAGGSSPLHF. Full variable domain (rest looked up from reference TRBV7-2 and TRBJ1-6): GAGVSQSPSNKVTEKGKDVELRCDPISGHTALYWYRQSLGQGLEFLIYFQGNSAPDKSGLPSDRFSAERTGGSVSTLTIQRTQQEDSAVYLCASSAGGSSPLHFGNGTRLTVT.

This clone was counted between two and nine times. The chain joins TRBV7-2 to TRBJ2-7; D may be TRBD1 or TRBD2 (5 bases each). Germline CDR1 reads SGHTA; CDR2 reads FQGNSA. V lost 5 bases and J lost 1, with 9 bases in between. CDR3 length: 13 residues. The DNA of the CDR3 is TGTGCCAGCAGCCGGGACGAGTCCTACGAGCAGTACTTC. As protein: CASSRDESYEQYF.

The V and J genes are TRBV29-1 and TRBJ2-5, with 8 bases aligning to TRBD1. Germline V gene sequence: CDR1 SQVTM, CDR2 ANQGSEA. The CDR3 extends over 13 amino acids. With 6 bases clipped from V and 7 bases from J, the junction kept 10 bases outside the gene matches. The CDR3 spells CSVTTGEVGTQYF. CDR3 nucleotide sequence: TGCAGCGTCACGACAGGGGAAGTGGGGACCCAGTACTTC.

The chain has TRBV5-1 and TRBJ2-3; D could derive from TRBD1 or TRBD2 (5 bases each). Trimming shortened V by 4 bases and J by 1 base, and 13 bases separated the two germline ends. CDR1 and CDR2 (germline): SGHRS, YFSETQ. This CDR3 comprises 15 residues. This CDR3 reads CASSPMGVGTDTQYF. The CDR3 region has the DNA TGCGCCAGCAGCCCGATGGGGGTCGGCACAGATACGCAGTATTTT.

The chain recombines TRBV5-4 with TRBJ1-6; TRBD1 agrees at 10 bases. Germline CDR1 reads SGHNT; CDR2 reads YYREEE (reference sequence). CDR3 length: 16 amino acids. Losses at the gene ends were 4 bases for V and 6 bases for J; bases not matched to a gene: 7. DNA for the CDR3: TGTGCCAGCAGCACGGGACAGGGGACTACTAATTCACCCCTCCACTTT. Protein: CASSTGQGTTNSPLHF.

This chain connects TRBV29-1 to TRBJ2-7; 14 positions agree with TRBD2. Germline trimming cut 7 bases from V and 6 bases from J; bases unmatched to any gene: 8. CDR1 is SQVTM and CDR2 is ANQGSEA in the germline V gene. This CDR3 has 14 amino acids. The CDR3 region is CSARLAGGSGEQYF. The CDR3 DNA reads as TGCAGCGCCAGACTAGCGGGGGGGTCGGGCGAGCAGTACTTC.

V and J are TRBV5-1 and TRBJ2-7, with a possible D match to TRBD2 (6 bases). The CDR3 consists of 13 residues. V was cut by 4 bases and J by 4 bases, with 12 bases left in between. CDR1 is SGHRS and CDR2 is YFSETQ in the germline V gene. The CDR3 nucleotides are TGCGCCAGCAGCCGGGACTTTCATTACGAGCAGTACTTC. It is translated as CASSRDFHYEQYF.

The CDR3 coding sequence is TGTGCCAGCAGCTACCCCCTAGCGGGGGGCACAGATACGCAGTATTTT. It encodes CASSYPLAGGTDTQYF. The chain has TRBV7-2 and TRBJ2-3; 10 bases align to TRBD2. Germline V gene lookup returns CDR1 SGHTA and CDR2 FQGNSA. The CDR3 is 16 residues long. V shed 4 bases, J shed 1 base, and the junction held 5 bases outside the gene matches.

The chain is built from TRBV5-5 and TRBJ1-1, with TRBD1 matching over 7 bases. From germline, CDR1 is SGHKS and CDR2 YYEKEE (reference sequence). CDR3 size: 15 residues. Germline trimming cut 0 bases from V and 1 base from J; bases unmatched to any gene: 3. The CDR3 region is CASSLVGGRNTEAFF. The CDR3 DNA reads TGTGCCAGCAGCTTGGTAGGGGGCCGGAACACTGAAGCTTTCTTT.

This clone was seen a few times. For the CDR3, the DNA is TGTGCCAGCTCTTCAGGCGTTGGGGGGCGCTTGAGGACTGAAGCTTTCTTT. The encoded protein is CASSSGVGGRLRTEAFF. V gene TRBV18 combines with J gene TRBJ1-1, with TRBD1 as a possible D gene (6 bases). Germline V gene data show CDR1 as KGHSH and CDR2 as LQKENI. CDR3 length equals 17 residues. V was cut by 6 bases and J by 5 bases, with 25 bases left in between.

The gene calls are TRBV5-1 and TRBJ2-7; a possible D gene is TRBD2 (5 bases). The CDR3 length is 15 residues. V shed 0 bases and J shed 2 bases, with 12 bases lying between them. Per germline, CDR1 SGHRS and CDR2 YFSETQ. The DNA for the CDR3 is TGCGCCAGCAGCTTGGAGGTCACGACTACCTACGAGCAGTACTTC. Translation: CASSLEVTTTYEQYF.

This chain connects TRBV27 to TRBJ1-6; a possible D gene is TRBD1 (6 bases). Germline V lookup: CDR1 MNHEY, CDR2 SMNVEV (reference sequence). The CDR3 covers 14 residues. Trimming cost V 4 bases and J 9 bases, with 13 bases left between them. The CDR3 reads CASSWVQGASPLHF. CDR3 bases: TGTGCCAGCAGTTGGGTACAGGGCGCTTCACCCCTCCACTTT.

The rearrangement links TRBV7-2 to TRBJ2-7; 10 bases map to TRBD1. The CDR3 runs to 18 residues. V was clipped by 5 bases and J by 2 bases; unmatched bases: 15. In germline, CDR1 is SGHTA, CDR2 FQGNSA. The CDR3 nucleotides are TGTGCCAGCAGCCATAGACGGAATACCGGACAGGGGGCCTACGAGCAGTACTTC. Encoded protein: CASSHRRNTGQGAYEQYF.

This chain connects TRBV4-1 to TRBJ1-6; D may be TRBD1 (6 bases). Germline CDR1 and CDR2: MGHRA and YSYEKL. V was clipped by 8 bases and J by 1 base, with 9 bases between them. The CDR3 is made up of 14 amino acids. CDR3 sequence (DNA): TGCGCCAGCCAACAGGGTTCCTATAATTCACCCCTCCACTTT. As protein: CASQQGSYNSPLHF.